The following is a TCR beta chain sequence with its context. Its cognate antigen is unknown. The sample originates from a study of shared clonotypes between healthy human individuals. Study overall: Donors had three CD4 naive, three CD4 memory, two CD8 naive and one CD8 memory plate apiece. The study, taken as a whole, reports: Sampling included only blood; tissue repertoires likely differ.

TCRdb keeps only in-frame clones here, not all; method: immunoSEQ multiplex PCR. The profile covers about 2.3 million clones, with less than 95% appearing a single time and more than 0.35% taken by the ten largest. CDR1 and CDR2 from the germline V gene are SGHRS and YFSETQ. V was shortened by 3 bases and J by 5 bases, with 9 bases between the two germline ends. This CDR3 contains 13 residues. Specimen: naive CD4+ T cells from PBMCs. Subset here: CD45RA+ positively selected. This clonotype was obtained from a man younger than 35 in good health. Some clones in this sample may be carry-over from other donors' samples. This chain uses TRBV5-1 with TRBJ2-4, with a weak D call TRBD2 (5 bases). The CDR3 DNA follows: TGCGCCAGCAGCTGGGGAGTCCAAAACATTCAGTACTTC. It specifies CASSWGVQNIQYF.